These T cell receptor beta chains were read from a single sample in a study of blood T cell repertoires in COVID-19. TCRdb's copy holds only in-frame clones and misses some; the assay was immunoSEQ multiplex PCR. The sample yields roughly 180,000 clones, around 80% seen once. Sample: PBMCs or T cells enriched from blood (not recorded which). The receptors derive from a man between 60 and 75 years old who had been exposed to COVID-19. Each CDR3 is given with its conserved first and last residue.

V,J,CDR3
TRBV10-1,TRBJ1-6,CASSETGTANSPLHF
TRBV9,TRBJ2-3,CASSLYSDTQYF
TRBV29-1,TRBJ2-3,CSVDSQGADTQYF
TRBV28,TRBJ1-3,CASNFGGNGNTIYF
TRBV7-8,TRBJ2-7,CASLARGSYEQYF
TRBV27,TRBJ1-2,CATPPYYGYTF
TRBV6-5,TRBJ1-1,CASSSGTGNTEAFF
TRBV5-4,TRBJ2-7,CASSRLAGGGMNEQYF
TRBV10-2,TRBJ2-5,CASRDGTSPSETQYF
TRBV11-2,TRBJ2-3,CASSLISGSGTDTQYF
TRBV5-1,TRBJ2-2,CASSLASRYTGELFF
TRBV2,TRBJ1-2,CASKPRQGLRGYTF
TRBV11-2,TRBJ2-3,CASSLESDYTDTQYF
TRBV2,TRBJ2-1,CASRVLAGGGDNEQFF
TRBV28,TRBJ1-5,CASSFLQGSNQPQHF
TRBV10-2,TRBJ1-5,CASRPGQGAGAQHF
TRBV19,TRBJ2-7,CASSIGARGPYEQYF
TRBV27,TRBJ2-7,CASSRLGAGVSYEQYF
TRBV6-2/TRBV6-3,TRBJ2-7,CASSLLAGTSYEQYF
TRBV5-1,TRBJ2-3,CASSLEAGWGDTQYF
TRBV5-1,TRBJ2-7,CASSTALGHEYEQYF
TRBV21-1,TRBJ1-2,CAGRGTGRNYGYTF
TRBV9,TRBJ2-2,CASSSWTSGGTGELFF
TRBV12-3/TRBV12-4,TRBJ2-5,CASSFAGQETQYF
TRBV27,TRBJ1-4,CASSFATGGEKLFF
TRBV29-1,TRBJ2-1,CSVEGYGLAGATNEQFF
TRBV28,TRBJ2-7,CASSHARVSSYEQYF
TRBV27,TRBJ2-5,CASKTGQGPGETQYF
TRBV5-6,TRBJ2-5,CASNKWGGDQETQYF
TRBV2,TRBJ1-4,CASNLGQGRLNEKLFF